A selection of T cell receptor beta chains follows, all from one sample in a study of cytomegalovirus exposure and HLA in healthy donors. Using immunoSEQ multiplex PCR, the repertoire was profiled, and TCRdb retains in-frame clones only, with some absent. The sample lists approximately 73,000 clones, roughly 96% seen once, with approximately 3.5% in the top ten. The source material was PBMCs. The receptor source for this set is a man between 18 and 35 years old in good health and CMV-seronegative. The CDR3 runs from the conserved cysteine through the conserved F or W. The D gene is left open where the match is weak. Only part of the rows carry a size: once, few, many, or a class if the clone is expanded.

size | J | V | D | CDR3 | DNA
- | TRBJ2-7 | TRBV7-3 | - | CASSRGSGYEQYF | TGTGCCAGCAGCAGGGGATCAGGCTACGAGCAGTACTTC
- | TRBJ2-1 | TRBV5-1 | - | CASSPTVLVGDEQFF | TGCGCCAGCAGCCCTACAGTCCTCGTCGGGGATGAGCAGTTCTTC
- | TRBJ2-1 | TRBV10-3 | TRBD2 | CAISVVAGGVMGYNEQFF | TGTGCCATCAGTGTTGTAGCGGGGGGTGTTATGGGTTACAATGAGCAGTTCTTC
- | TRBJ1-5 | TRBV5-6 | - | CASSLAQDNQPQHF | TGTGCCAGCAGCTTGGCCCAGGACAATCAGCCCCAGCATTTT
- | TRBJ1-3 | TRBV7-9 | - | CASNKRGSGNTIYF | TGTGCCAGCAACAAACGTGGCTCTGGAAACACCATATATTTT
- | TRBJ2-7 | TRBV11-1 | - | CASSLVGRDYEQYF | TGTGCCAGCAGCTTAGTGGGCCGCGACTACGAGCAGTACTTC
- | TRBJ2-4 | TRBV5-5 | TRBD2 | CASSLAGGMGIQYF | TGTGCCAGCAGCTTGGCGGGGGGGATGGGCATTCAGTACTTC
once | TRBJ2-1 | TRBV5-4 | - | CASSLVAGAIYNEQFF | TGTGCCAGCAGCTTAGTGGCGGGGGCCATATACAATGAGCAGTTCTTC
- | TRBJ1-1 | TRBV18 | TRBD1 | CASSPQDRGTEAFF | TGTGCCAGCTCACCACAGGACAGGGGGACTGAAGCTTTCTTT
- | TRBJ2-5 | TRBV5-1 | TRBD1 | CASSLGQPDQETQYF | TGCGCCAGCAGTTTGGGACAGCCGGACCAAGAGACCCAGTACTTC
- | TRBJ1-2 | TRBV7-9 | - | CASSGGVALYGYTF | TGTGCCAGCAGCGGCGGGGTGGCCCTCTATGGCTACACCTTC
- | TRBJ2-4 | TRBV4-3 | - | CASSQDVLSTLAKNIQYF | TGCGCCAGCAGCCAAGACGTCCTATCGACTTTAGCCAAAAACATTCAGTACTTC
- | TRBJ2-7 | TRBV7-6 | - | CASSSNPGVGEQYF | TGTGCCAGCAGCTCAAATCCCGGGGTTGGCGAGCAGTACTTC
- | TRBJ2-7 | TRBV7-9 | - | CASSSIRTTHYEQYF | TGTGCCAGCAGCTCTATACGTACTACTCACTACGAGCAGTACTTC
- | TRBJ1-4 | TRBV19 | TRBD1 | CASSRTGGNEKLFF | TGTGCCAGTAGTAGGACAGGGGGGAATGAAAAACTGTTTTTT
- | TRBJ2-5 | TRBV4-3 | TRBD2 | CASSEGTSGGPGETQYF | TGCGCCAGCAGCGAAGGGACTAGCGGGGGGCCGGGAGAGACCCAGTACTTC
- | TRBJ2-1 | TRBV2 | TRBD2 | CASRRLAGGHTSYNEQFF | TGTGCCAGCAGAAGACTAGCGGGGGGCCATACGTCCTACAATGAGCAGTTCTTC
- | TRBJ2-2 | TRBV19 | TRBD1 | CATFPGQGDHGELFF | TGTGCCACCTTCCCGGGACAGGGTGATCACGGGGAGCTGTTTTTT
- | TRBJ2-2 | TRBV19 | TRBD2 | CASTTRVGGAGELFF | TGTGCCAGCACCACCCGTGTGGGAGGGGCCGGGGAGCTGTTTTTT
- | TRBJ1-3 | TRBV29-1 | - | CSVTLGGTIYF | TGCAGCGTGACCCTCGGAGGCACCATATATTTT
- | TRBJ2-1 | TRBV14 | TRBD2 | CASSERGAYNEQFF | TGTGCCAGCAGCGAGCGGGGGGCCTACAATGAGCAGTTCTTC
- | TRBJ1-1 | TRBV13 | - | CASSPSTGNTEAFF | TGTGCCAGCAGTCCCTCGACTGGAAACACTGAAGCTTTCTTT
- | TRBJ2-1 | TRBV15 | - | CATSRETSSNEQFF | TGTGCCACCAGCAGAGAGACTTCCTCCAATGAGCAGTTCTTC
once | TRBJ1-5 | TRBV27 | TRBD1 | CASSPSTGVGNQPQHF | TGTGCCAGCAGTCCCTCGACAGGGGTCGGAAATCAGCCCCAGCATTTT
- | TRBJ2-7 | TRBV7-9 | - | CASSLHQSSYEQYF | TGTGCCAGCAGCTTACATCAGTCCTCCTACGAGCAGTACTTC
- | TRBJ2-5 | TRBV28 | - | CASRPSRLQETQYF | TGTGCCAGCAGACCCTCTAGACTTCAAGAGACCCAGTACTTC
- | TRBJ1-4 | TRBV2 | - | CASLDATNEKLFF | TGTGCCAGCCTAGATGCAACTAATGAAAAACTGTTTTTT
- | TRBJ1-2 | TRBV28 | TRBD1 | CASRRQGANYGYTF | TGTGCCAGCAGGCGACAGGGGGCAAACTATGGCTACACCTTC
few | TRBJ2-7 | TRBV4-3 | - | CASSQDGGGQRQYF | TGCGCCAGCAGCCAGGACGGAGGGGGCCAACGGCAGTACTTC
- | TRBJ2-5 | TRBV6-5 | TRBD1 | CASSSWDREETQYF | TGTGCCAGCAGTAGCTGGGACAGGGAAGAGACCCAGTACTTC
- | TRBJ2-1 | TRBV7-9 | - | CASRSEDFYNEQFF | TGTGCCAGCCGCTCGGAAGACTTCTACAATGAGCAGTTCTTC
- | TRBJ1-2 | TRBV10-3 | TRBD1 | CAISEGDSYGYTF | TGTGCCATCAGTGAGGGGGACAGTTATGGCTACACCTTC
- | TRBJ2-1 | TRBV25-1 | - | CASSELVAEGGREQFF | TGTGCCAGCAGTGAATTGGTGGCGGAGGGGGGGAGGGAGCAGTTCTTC
- | TRBJ2-7 | TRBV2 | - | CASREGSSYEQYF | TGTGCCAGCAGGGAGGGCAGCTCCTACGAGCAGTACTTC
once | TRBJ2-3 | TRBV7-2 | - | CASSLGAYPRWDTQYF | TGTGCCAGCAGCTTGGGGGCTTACCCCCGGTGGGATACGCAGTATTTT
- | TRBJ1-2 | TRBV9 | TRBD1 | CASSVGVWGQGGGYTF | TGTGCCAGCAGCGTAGGAGTATGGGGACAGGGTGGCGGCTACACCTTC
- | TRBJ2-3 | TRBV20-1 | - | CTGMGTDTQYF | TGCACGGGGATGGGAACAGATACGCAGTATTTT
once | TRBJ1-1 | TRBV6-5 | TRBD1 | CASSYGPGGPEAFF | TGTGCCAGCAGTTACGGTCCAGGGGGACCTGAAGCTTTCTTT
- | TRBJ1-3 | TRBV6-6 | TRBD1 | CASSYQGQGGNTIYF | TGTGCCAGCAGTTACCAGGGACAGGGGGGAAACACCATATATTTT
- | TRBJ1-2 | TRBV7-8 | - | CASSLSRTDSYGYTF | TGTGCCAGCAGCTTATCCCGGACAGACTCTTATGGCTACACCTTC
- | TRBJ1-2 | TRBV25-1 | - | CASSRQRYGYTF | TGTGCCAGCTCCCGACAGAGATATGGCTACACCTTC
- | TRBJ2-1 | TRBV19 | TRBD2 | CASSIGGTSGGENEQFF | TGTGCCAGTAGTATAGGTGGGACTAGCGGGGGGGAAAATGAGCAGTTCTTC